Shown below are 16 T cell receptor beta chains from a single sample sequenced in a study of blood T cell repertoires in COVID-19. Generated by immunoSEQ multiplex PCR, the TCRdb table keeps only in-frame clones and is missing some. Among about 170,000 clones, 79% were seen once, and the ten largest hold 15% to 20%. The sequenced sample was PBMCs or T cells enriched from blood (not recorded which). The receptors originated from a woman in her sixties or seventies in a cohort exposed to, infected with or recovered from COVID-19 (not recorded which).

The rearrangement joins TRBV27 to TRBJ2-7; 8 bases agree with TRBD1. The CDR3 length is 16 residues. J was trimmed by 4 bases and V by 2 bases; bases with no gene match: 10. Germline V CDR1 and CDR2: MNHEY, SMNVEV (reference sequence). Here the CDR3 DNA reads TGTGCCAGCAGTTTACAAGGACAGGGAATGCTTTACGAGCAGTACTTC. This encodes CASSLQGQGMLYEQYF.

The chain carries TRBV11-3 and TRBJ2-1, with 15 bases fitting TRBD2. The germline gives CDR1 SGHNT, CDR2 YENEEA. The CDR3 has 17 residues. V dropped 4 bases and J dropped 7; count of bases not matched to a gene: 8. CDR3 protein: CASSSREGLAGGNEQFF. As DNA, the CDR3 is TGTGCCAGCAGCTCCAGAGAAGGACTAGCGGGAGGGAATGAGCAGTTCTTC.

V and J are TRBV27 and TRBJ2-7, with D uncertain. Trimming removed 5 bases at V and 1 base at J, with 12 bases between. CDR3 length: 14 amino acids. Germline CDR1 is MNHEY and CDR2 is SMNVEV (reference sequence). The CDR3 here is CASSPMQASYEQYF. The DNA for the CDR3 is TGTGCCAGCAGTCCGATGCAGGCTTCCTACGAGCAGTACTTC.

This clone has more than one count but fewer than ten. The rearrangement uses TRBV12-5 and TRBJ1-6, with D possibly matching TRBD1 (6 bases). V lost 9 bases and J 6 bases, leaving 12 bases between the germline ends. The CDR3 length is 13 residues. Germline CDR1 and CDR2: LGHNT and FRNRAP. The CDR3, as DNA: TGTGCTAGCGGGGGGGGGCTTAATTCACCCCTCCACTTT. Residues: CASGGGLNSPLHF.

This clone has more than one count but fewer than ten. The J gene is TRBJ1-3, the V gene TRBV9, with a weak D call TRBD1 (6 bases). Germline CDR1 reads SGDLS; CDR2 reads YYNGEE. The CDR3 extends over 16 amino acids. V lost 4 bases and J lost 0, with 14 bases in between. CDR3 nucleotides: TGTGCCAGCAGCATACAAGGGGGATACTCTGGAAACACCATATATTTT. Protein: CASSIQGGYSGNTIYF.

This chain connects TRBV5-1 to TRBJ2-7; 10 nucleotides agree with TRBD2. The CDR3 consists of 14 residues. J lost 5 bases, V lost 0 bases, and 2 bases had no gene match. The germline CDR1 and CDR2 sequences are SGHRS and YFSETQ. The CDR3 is CASSLVTSGDEQYF. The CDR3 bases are TGCGCCAGCAGCTTGGTTACTAGCGGGGACGAGCAGTACTTC.

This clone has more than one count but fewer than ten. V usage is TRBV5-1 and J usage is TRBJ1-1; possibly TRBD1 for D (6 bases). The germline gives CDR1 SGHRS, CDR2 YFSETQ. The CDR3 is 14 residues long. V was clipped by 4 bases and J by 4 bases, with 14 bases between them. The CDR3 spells CASSPRQGITEAFF. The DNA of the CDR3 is TGCGCCAGCAGCCCACGCCAGGGGATCACTGAAGCTTTCTTT.

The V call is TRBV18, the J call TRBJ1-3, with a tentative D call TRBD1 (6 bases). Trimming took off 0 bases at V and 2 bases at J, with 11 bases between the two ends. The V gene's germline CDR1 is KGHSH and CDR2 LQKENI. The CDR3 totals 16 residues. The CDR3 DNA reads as TGTGCCAGCTCACCACCTAACAGGGTCCCTGGAAACACCATATATTTT. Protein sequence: CASSPPNRVPGNTIYF.

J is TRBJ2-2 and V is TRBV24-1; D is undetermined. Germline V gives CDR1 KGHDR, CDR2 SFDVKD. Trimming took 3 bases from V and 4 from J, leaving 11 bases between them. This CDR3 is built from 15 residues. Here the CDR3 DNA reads TGTGCCACCAGTGATCCCCAGTGGGCCACCGGGGAGCTGTTTTTT. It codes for CATSDPQWATGELFF.

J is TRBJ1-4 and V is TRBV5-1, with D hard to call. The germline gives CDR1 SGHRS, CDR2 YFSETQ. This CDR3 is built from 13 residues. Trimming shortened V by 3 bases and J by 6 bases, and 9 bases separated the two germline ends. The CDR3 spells CASSSDSYEKLFF. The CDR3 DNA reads TGCGCCAGCAGCTCGGACTCTTATGAAAAACTGTTTTTT. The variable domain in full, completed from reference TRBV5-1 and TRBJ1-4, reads KAGVTQTPRYLIKTRGQQVTLSCSPISGHRSVSWYQQTPGQGLQFLFEYFSETQRNKGNFPGRFSGRQFSNSRSEMNVSTLELGDSALYLCASSSDSYEKLFFGSGTQLSVL.

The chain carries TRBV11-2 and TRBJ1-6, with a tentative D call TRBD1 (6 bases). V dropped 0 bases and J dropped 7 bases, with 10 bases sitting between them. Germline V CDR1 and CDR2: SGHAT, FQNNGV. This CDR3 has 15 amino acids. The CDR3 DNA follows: TGTGCCAGCAGCTTAGACTGGACAGCGAATTCACCCCTCCACTTT. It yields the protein CASSLDWTANSPLHF.

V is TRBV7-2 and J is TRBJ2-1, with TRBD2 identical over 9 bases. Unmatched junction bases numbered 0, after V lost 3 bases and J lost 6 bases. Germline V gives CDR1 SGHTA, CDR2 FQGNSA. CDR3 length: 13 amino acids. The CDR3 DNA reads TGTGCCAGCAGCTTTAGCGGGAGCAATGAGCAGTTCTTC. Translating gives CASSFSGSNEQFF.

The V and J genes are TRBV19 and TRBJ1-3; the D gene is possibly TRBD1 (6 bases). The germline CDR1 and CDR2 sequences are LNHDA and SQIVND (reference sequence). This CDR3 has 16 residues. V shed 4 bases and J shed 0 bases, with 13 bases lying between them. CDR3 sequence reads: CASSSSWGRSGNTIYF. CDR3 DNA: TGTGCCAGTAGTAGTTCGTGGGGGCGCTCTGGAAACACCATATATTTT.

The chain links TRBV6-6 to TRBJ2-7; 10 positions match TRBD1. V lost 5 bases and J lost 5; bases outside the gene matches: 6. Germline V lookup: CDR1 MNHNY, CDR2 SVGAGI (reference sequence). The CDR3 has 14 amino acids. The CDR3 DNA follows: TGTGCCAGCAGTCTCCCCGGGACAGGGGACGAGCAGTACTTC. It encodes CASSLPGTGDEQYF.

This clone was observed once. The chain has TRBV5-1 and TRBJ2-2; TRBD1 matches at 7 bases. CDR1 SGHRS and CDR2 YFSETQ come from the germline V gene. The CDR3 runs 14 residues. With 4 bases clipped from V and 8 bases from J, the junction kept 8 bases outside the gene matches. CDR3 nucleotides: TGCGCCAGCAGCACCACAGGGGCCGGAGGGGAGCTGTTTTTT. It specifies CASSTTGAGGELFF.

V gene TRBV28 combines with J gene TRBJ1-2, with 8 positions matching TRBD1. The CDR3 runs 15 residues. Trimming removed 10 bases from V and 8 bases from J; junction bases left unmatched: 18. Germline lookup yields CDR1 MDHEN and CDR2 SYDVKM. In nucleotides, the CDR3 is TGTGCCACCGGTGTAACAGGGGGATCCTACGGAGGCTACACCTTC. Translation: CATGVTGGSYGGYTF.